These 8 T cell receptor beta chains came from one sample sequenced in a study of immune characterization of retroperitoneal liposarcoma. Each CDR3 protein is one row after TCRdb ran MiXCR on the PCR reads. The profile shows fewer than 11,000 distinct CDR3 sequences, 25% to 30% of them singletons. Sequencing was performed on tumor tissue. These TCRs come from a male donor with retroperitoneal liposarcoma.

V gene TRBV6-8 combines with J gene TRBJ2-3; 8 nucleotides line up with TRBD2. CDR1 is MNHGY, CDR2 SAAAGT, per germline. This CDR3 is 14 amino acids long. V shed 6 bases, J shed 5 bases, and the junction held 7 bases outside the gene matches. The CDR3 reads CASSGGGPRDTQYF. For the CDR3, the DNA is TGTGCCAGCAGCGGCGGGGGGCCCAGAGATACGCAGTATTTT.

The CDR3 nucleotides read TGTGCCAGCAGTTTTGGTGGGATGACCTACAATGAGCAGTACTTC. This codes for CASSFGGMTYNEQYF. V and J are TRBV27 and TRBJ2-7; unclear D gene. This CDR3 comprises 15 residues. Germline V CDR1 and CDR2: MNHEY, SMNVEV (reference sequence). The V end was cut by 3 bases, the J end by 7 bases, with 19 bases between.

This clonotype was observed at least ten times. CDR3 sequence (DNA): TGTGCCAGCAGTTCCTCTTACGAGCAGTACTTC. It codes for CASSSSYEQYF. This chain connects TRBV27 to TRBJ2-7; D is unclear. Trimming left V 4 bases short and J 4 bases short, with 5 bases between. CDR1 is MNHEY and CDR2 is SMNVEV in the germline V gene (reference sequence). The CDR3 runs to 11 residues.

The chain uses TRBV11-2 and TRBJ1-1; the D gene is possibly TRBD1 (6 bases). Deletions cut 3 bases from V and 7 bases from J, with 15 bases between. The germline V gene encodes CDR1 SGHAT and CDR2 FQNNGV. The CDR3 contains 14 residues. The CDR3 bases are TGTGCCAGCAGCTTCCCGGGGGGCGTAAATGAAGCTTTCTTT. As protein: CASSFPGGVNEAFF.

This CDR3 is CASSGQGAYQPQHF. CDR3 bases: TGTGCCAGCAGCGGACAGGGGGCCTATCAGCCCCAGCATTTT. The rearrangement links TRBV6-1 to TRBJ1-5; 11 bases are shared with TRBD1. The V segment lost 6 bases and the J segment 5 bases; nucleotides outside the gene matches: 3. The CDR3 runs 14 residues. CDR1 is MNHNS and CDR2 is SASEGT in the germline V gene.

This clonotype has ten or more counts. The CDR3 coding sequence is TGTGCCAGCAGTTACTCGGGGTGGTACGAGCAGTTCTTC. Translation: CASSYSGWYEQFF. This chain joins TRBV6-6 and TRBJ2-1, with no clear D. This CDR3 comprises 13 residues. V gave up 0 bases and J gave up 10 bases, with 10 bases separating them. Germline CDR1 and CDR2: MNHNY and SVGAGI (reference sequence).

The chain uses TRBV6-1 and TRBJ1-3; the match to TRBD1 covers 10 bases. This CDR3 is 19 amino acids long. V gave up 2 bases and J gave up 0 bases; unmatched junction bases: 10. CDR1 is MNHNS, CDR2 SASEGT, per germline. Here the CDR3 DNA reads TGTGCCAGCAGTGAACAGATTCCGGGACAGGGGATCTCTGGAAACACCATATATTTT. As protein: CASSEQIPGQGISGNTIYF.

The J gene is TRBJ2-1, the V gene TRBV6-5; tentatively, D is TRBD2 (5 bases). CDR1 and CDR2 (germline): MNHEY, SVGAGI. CDR3 size: 16 residues. Trimming cost V 5 bases and J 3 bases, with 17 bases left between them. CDR3 sequence (DNA): TGTGCCAGCAGTCTGCTAGCCACAGCTAACTACAATGAGCAGTTCTTC. This codes for CASSLLATANYNEQFF.